This section outlines one T cell receptor (beta chain) sequence together with its context. Its specificity is not known. The PCR had 60 Vbeta and 13 Jbeta primers. Using immunoSEQ multiplex PCR, the repertoire was profiled, and TCRdb retains in-frame clones only, with some absent. There are around 150,000 clones in the sample; nearly 80% occur only once, and 13% to 15% lies in the top ten. This sample stems from a study of cytomegalovirus exposure and HLA in healthy donors. V was shortened by 8 bases and J by 7 bases, with 15 bases between the two germline ends. CDR3 length: 13 amino acids. CDR1 SGHAT and CDR2 FQDESV come from the germline V gene (reference sequence). Points from the study as a whole: One cluster of highly shared sequence variants probably arose as a sequencing artifact. Previous analysis showed most TCR beta V segments were productive about 90% or about 30% of the time.

The chain carries TRBV11-1 and TRBJ2-4, with D maybe TRBD2 (5 bases). The receptor was derived from a woman between 40 and 50 years old in good health and CMV-seronegative. Sample: PBMCs. The CDR3 DNA is TGTGCCAGCGCCAATGGGGAGTCGAACATTCAGTACTTC. This sequence encodes CASANGESNIQYF.